This T cell receptor (beta chain) stems from a study of cytomegalovirus exposure and HLA in healthy donors. Repertoires were generated with immunoSEQ multiplex PCR, while TCRdb's copy carries only in-frame clones and drops some. Of fewer than 200,000 clones in the sample, 89% were seen once. This CDR3 has 14 amino acids. The V gene lost 5 bases and the J gene lost 5 bases, with 15 bases spanning the gap. CDR1 and CDR2 (germline): LNHNV, YYDKDF (reference sequence). This clonotype was sampled from a woman aged 18 to 35 in good health and CMV-seropositive. The V call is TRBV15, the J call TRBJ2-5; D is possibly TRBD2 (6 bases). Sequencing was performed on PBMCs. Here the CDR3 reads CATSGGTPPETQYF. In DNA, the CDR3 is TGTGCCACCAGCGGGGGGACTCCTCCCGAGACCCAGTACTTC.